The 5 T cell receptor beta chains presented below share a single source sample, sequenced in a study of T-cell memory formation after mild COVID-19. TCRdb used MiXCR to reprocess the 5' RACE reads, holding one entry per CDR3 protein. The table has approximately 450,000 distinct CDR3 sequences, 15% to 20% seen once; the top ten hold more than 9%. The specimen was PBMCs or a T cell subset sorted from them (not recorded which). The receptors shown here come from an adult woman who had mild COVID-19 (a few samples of this study predate the infection). Cell type and time point are not known.

This clonotype turned up a few times. The chain is built from TRBV20-1 and TRBJ2-7, with a possible D match to TRBD1 (5 bases). The V gene's germline CDR1 is DFQATT and CDR2 SNEGSKA (reference sequence). V dropped 0 bases and J dropped 6 bases, with 15 bases sitting between them. This CDR3 is 14 amino acids long. CDR3 DNA: TGCAGTGCTAGAGACCCGAGTGACAGATCCGAGCAGTACTTC. This sequence encodes CSARDPSDRSEQYF.

V usage is TRBV7-9 and J usage is TRBJ2-5; perhaps TRBD1 as D (5 bases). Germline V gives CDR1 SEHNR, CDR2 FQNEAQ (reference sequence). Trimming removed 5 bases at V and 1 base at J, with 11 bases between. This CDR3 has 14 residues. The CDR3 DNA reads TGTGCCAGCAGCCCGGTAGACAGCCAAGAGACCCAGTACTTC. This encodes CASSPVDSQETQYF.

The rearrangement uses TRBV12-3 or TRBV12-4 and TRBJ2-6; maybe TRBD1 (5 bases). V gave up 6 bases and J gave up 1 base, with 10 bases separating them. The length of the CDR3 is 15 residues. CDR3 coding DNA: TGTGCCAGCAGGTTACAGGTATCTGGGGCCAACGTCCTGACTTTC. Its protein is CASRLQVSGANVLTF.

This clonotype showed up just a few times. The rearrangement links TRBV5-1 to TRBJ2-5; TRBD1 agrees at 7 bases. The trim removed 5 bases at V and 10 bases at J, leaving 14 bases unmatched. The CDR3 spans 14 residues. From germline, CDR1 is SGHRS and CDR2 YFSETQ. In nucleotides, the CDR3 is TGCGCCAGCAGAAGACAGGGTAGGGGTCAGGGCCAGTACTTC. The encoded protein is CASRRQGRGQGQYF.

This clonotype was found a few times. The genes are TRBV4-1 and TRBJ1-2, with TRBD1 matching over 9 bases. V dropped 3 bases and J dropped 4; count of bases not matched to a gene: 6. Per germline, CDR1 MGHRA and CDR2 YSYEKL. The CDR3 contains 15 residues. The CDR3 DNA is TGCGCCAGCAGCCACGGGACAGGGAGTAGCTATGGCTACACCTTC. Its protein product is CASSHGTGSSYGYTF.